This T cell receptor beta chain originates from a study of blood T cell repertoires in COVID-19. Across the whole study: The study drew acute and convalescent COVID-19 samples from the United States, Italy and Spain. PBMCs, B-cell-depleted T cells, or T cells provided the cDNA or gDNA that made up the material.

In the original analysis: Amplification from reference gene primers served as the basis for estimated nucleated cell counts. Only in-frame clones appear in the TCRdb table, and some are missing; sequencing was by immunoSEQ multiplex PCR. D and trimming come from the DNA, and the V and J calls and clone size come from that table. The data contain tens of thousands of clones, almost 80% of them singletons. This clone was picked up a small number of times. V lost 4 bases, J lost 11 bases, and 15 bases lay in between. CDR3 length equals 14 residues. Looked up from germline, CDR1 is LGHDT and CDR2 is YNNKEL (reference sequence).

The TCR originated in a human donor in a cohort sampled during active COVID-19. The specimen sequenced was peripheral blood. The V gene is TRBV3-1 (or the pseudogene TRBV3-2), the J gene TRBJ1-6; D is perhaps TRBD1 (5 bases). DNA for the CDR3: TGTGCCAGCAGCCGTAATTCAGGGATCCCACCCCTCCACTTT. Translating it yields CASSRNSGIPPLHF.